This T cell receptor beta chain was recorded in a study of blood T cells in healthy people across ages. This clonotype was detected a few times. What it binds is unknown. Points from the study as a whole: Diversity was estimated from one million T cells, and these estimates were considered underestimates.

The use of a sample-barcoded 5' primer and a J-beta primer mix characterized a second PCR of roughly 7 to 11 cycles. TCRdb passed the 5' RACE reads through MiXCR, listing each CDR3 protein once. The repertoire includes 1 million or so distinct CDR3 sequences, less than 50% of them detected once, and 15% to 20% sits in the top ten. Trimming took 0 bases from V and 6 from J, leaving 11 bases between them. CDR3 length: 15 amino acids. Germline lookup yields CDR1 MGHDK and CDR2 SYGVNS. The chain carries TRBV25-1 and TRBJ1-4; weak D call: TRBD1 (5 bases). This TCR was recovered from a woman aged 55-69 years in good health. Specimen: blood. In nucleotides, the CDR3 is TGTGCCAGCAGTGAATATCGAGGGGTGGATGAAAAACTGTTTTTT. It translates to CASSEYRGVDEKLFF.